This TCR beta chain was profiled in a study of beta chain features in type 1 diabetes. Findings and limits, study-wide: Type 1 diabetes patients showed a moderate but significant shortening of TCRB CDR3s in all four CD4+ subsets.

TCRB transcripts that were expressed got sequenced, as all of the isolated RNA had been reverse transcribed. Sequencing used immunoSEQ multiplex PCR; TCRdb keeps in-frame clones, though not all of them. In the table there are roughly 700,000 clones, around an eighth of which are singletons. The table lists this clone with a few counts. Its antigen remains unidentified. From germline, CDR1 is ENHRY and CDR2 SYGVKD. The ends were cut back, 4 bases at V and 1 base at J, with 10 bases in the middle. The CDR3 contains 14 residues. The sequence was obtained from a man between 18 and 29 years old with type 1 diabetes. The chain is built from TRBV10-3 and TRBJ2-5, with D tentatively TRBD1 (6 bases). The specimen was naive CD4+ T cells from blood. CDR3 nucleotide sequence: TGTGCCATCAGTGGAACAGGGACCCAAGAGACCCAGTACTTC. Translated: CAISGTGTQETQYF.